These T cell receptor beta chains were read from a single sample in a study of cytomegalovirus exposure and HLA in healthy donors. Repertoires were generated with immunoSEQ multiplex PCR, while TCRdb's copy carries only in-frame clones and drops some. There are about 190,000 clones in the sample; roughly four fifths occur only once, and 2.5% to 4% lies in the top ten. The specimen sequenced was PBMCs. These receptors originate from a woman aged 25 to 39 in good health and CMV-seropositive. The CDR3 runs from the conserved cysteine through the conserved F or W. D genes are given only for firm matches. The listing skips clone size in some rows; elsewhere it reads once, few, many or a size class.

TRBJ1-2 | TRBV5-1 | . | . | CASSLDGEFSRGYTF | TGCGCCAGCAGCTTGGACGGGGAATTTAGTAGGGGCTACACCTTC
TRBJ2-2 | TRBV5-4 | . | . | CASSPGAGGTGELFF | TGTGCCAGCAGCCCGGGGGCAGGGGGAACCGGGGAGCTGTTTTTT
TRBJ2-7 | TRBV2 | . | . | CASSEASRPYTNF | TGTGCCAGCAGTGAAGCCTCTCGTCCTTACACGAACTTC
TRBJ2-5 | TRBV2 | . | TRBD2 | CASSEASGRPQETQYF | TGTGCCAGCAGTGAGGCTAGCGGGAGGCCTCAGGAGACCCAGTACTTC
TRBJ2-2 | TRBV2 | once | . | CASSVQGGTGELFF | TGTGCCAGCAGTGTCCAGGGAGGCACCGGGGAGCTGTTTTTT
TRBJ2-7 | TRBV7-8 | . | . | CASSLGPGQLYEQYF | TGTGCCAGCAGCTTAGGCCCTGGGCAACTCTACGAGCAGTACTTC
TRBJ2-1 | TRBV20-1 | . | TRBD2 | CSASSGTEQFF | TGCAGTGCGAGTAGCGGGACTGAGCAGTTCTTC
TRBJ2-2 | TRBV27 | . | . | CASSYQAGELFF | TGTGCCAGCAGTTATCAGGCCGGGGAGCTGTTTTTT
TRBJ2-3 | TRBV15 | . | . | CATKHGATDTQYF | TGTGCCACCAAGCATGGGGCCACAGATACGCAGTATTTT
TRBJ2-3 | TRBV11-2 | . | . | CASAQGLGTDTQYF | TGTGCCAGCGCTCAGGGTCTCGGAACAGATACGCAGTATTTT
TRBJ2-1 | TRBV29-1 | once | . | CSVQRSTFPNEQFF | TGCAGCGTCCAGAGGTCTACCTTCCCCAATGAGCAGTTCTTC
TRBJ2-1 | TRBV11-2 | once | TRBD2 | CASSRTSGSYNEQFF | TGTGCCAGCAGCAGGACTAGCGGGAGCTACAATGAGCAGTTCTTC
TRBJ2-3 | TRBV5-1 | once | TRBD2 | CASSTGTSGRGPGTQYF | TGCGCCAGCAGCACTGGGACTAGCGGGAGGGGCCCGGGTACGCAGTATTTT
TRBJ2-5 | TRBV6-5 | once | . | CASSYKGVVETQYF | TGTGCCAGCAGTTACAAGGGGGTGGTGGAGACCCAGTACTTC
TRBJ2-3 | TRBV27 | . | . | CASSSGLVTDTQYF | TGTGCCAGCAGTTCGGGTTTGGTAACAGATACGCAGTATTTT
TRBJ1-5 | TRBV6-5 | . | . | CASSYGGNQPQHF | TGTGCCAGCAGTTACGGCGGAAATCAGCCCCAGCATTTT
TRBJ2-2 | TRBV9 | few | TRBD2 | CASSMGLADLNTGELFF | TGTGCCAGCAGCATGGGACTAGCGGATTTGAACACCGGGGAGCTGTTTTTT
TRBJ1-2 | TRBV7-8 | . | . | CASSLAATGKGYTF | TGTGCCAGCAGCTTAGCGGCGACAGGCAAGGGCTACACCTTC
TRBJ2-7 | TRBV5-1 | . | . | CASSSQALEQYF | TGCGCCAGCAGCTCACAGGCCTTGGAGCAGTACTTC
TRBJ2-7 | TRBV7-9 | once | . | CSSSFPGTYGSYEQYF | TGTTCCAGCAGTTTCCCCGGGACTTACGGCTCCTACGAGCAGTACTTC
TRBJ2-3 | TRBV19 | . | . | CASSGQGIDTQYF | TGTGCCAGTAGTGGGCAGGGGATAGATACGCAGTATTTT
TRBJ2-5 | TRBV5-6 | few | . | CASSQVGGLTQYF | TGTGCCAGCAGCCAGGTCGGCGGACTGACCCAGTACTTC
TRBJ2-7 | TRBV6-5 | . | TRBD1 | CAPRDRQPYEQYF | TGTGCCCCCCGGGACAGGCAACCCTACGAGCAGTACTTC
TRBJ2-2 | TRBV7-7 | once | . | CASSTRLSGELFF | TGTGCCAGCAGCACCCGACTATCCGGGGAGCTGTTTTTT
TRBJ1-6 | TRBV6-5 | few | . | CASSDGLRNSPLHF | TGTGCCAGCAGCGACGGACTTCGTAATTCACCCCTCCACTTT
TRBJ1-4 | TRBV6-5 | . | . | CASSYSSANEKLFF | TGTGCCAGCAGTTACTCTTCCGCTAATGAAAAACTGTTTTTT
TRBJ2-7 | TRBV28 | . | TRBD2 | CASSSGTSGSGPYEQYF | TGTGCCAGCAGTTCCGGGACTAGCGGGAGTGGCCCCTACGAGCAGTACTTC
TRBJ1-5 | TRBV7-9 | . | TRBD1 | CASSSNRGTQHF | TGTGCCAGCAGCTCAAACAGGGGGACCCAGCATTTT
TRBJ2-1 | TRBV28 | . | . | CASSSDTLNEQFF | TGTGCCAGCAGTTCGGACACCCTCAATGAGCAGTTCTTC
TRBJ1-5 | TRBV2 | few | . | CASSLYGGAQHF | TGTGCCAGCAGCCTATACGGCGGGGCCCAGCATTTT
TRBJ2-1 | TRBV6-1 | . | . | CASKSRGLYNEQFF | TGTGCCAGCAAGTCACGTGGCCTCTACAATGAGCAGTTCTTC
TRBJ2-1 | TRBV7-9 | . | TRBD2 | CASYGEGEQFF | TGTGCCAGCTACGGGGAGGGCGAGCAGTTCTTC
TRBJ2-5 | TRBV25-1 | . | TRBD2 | CASSAPGGGETQYF | TGTGCCAGCAGTGCCCCTGGGGGGGGTGAGACCCAGTACTTC
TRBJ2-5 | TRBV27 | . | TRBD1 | CASSSQGAGETQYF | TGTGCCAGCAGTTCCCAGGGGGCAGGAGAGACCCAGTACTTC
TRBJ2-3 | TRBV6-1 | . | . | CASSEVGRAGPDTQYF | TGTGCCAGCAGTGAAGTCGGGCGAGCGGGCCCAGATACGCAGTATTTT
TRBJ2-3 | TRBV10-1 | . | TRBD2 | CASSSGGSTDTQYF | TGCGCCAGCAGCAGCGGGGGCAGCACAGATACGCAGTATTTT
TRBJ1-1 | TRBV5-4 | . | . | CASSLGATNTEAFF | TGTGCCAGCAGCTTGGGGGCGACGAACACTGAAGCTTTCTTT
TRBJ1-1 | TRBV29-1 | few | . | CSVEGTGGTEAFF | TGCAGCGTTGAAGGCACAGGTGGCACTGAAGCTTTCTTT
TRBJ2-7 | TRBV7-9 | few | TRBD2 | CASETSWSGGRTYEQYF | TGTGCCAGCGAAACTTCTTGGTCGGGAGGAAGGACCTACGAGCAGTACTTC